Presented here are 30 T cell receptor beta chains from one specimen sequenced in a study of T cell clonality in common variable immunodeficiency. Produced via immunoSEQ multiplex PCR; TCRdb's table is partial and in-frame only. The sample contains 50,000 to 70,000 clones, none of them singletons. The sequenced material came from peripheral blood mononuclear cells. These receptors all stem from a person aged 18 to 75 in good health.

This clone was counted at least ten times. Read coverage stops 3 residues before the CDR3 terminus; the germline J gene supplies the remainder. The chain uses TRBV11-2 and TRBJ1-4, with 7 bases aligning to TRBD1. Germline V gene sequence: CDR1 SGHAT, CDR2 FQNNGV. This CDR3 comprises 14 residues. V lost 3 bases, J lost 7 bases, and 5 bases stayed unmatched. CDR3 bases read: TGTGCCAGCAGCTTGGGACAGTACACTGAAAAA. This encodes CASSLGQYTEK. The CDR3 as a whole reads CASSLGQYTEKLFF. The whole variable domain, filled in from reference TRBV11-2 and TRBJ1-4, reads EAGVAQSPRYKIIEKRQSVAFWCNPISGHATLYWYQQILGQGPKLLIQFQNNGVVDDSQLPKDRFSAERLKGVDSTLKIQPAKLEDSAVYLCASSLGQYTEKLFFGSGTQLSVL.

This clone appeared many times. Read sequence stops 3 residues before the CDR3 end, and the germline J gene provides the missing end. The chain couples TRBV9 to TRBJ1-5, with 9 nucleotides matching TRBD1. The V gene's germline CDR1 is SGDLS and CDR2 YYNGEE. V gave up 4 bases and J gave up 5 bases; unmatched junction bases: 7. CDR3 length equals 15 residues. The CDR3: CASSSQGQGHQPQHF. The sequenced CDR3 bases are TGTGCCAGCAGCTCCCAGGGACAGGGCCATCAGCCC.

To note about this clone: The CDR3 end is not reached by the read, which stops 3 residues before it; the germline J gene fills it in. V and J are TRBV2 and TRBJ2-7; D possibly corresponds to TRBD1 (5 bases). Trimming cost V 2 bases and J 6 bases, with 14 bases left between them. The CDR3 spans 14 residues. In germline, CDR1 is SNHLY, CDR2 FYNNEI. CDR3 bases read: TGTGCCAGCAGTGAATTGGTGGCGGACACCGAG. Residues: CASSELVADTE. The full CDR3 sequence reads CASSELVADTEQYF.

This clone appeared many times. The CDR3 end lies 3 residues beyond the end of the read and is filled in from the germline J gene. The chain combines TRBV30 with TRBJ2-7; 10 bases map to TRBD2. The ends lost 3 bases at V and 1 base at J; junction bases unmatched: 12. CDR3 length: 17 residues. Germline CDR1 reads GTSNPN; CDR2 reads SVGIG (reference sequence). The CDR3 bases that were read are TGTGCCTGGAGCGGAAGCGGGGGGGTCGACTTATCCTACGAG. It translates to CAWSGSGGVDLSYE. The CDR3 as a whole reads CAWSGSGGVDLSYEQYF. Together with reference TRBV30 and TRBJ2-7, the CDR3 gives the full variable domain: SQTIHQWPATLVQPVGSPLSLECTVEGTSNPNLYWYRQAAGRGLQLLFYSVGIGQISSEVPQNLSASRPQDRQFILSSKKLLLSDSGFYLCAWSGSGGVDLSYEQYFGPGTRLTVT.

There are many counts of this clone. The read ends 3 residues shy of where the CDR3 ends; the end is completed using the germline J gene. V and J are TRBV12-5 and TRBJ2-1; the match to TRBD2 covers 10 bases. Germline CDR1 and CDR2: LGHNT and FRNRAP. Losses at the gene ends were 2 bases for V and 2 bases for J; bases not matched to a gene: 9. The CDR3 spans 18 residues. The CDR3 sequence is CASGLYPSGSVPYNEQFF. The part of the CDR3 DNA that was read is TGTGCTAGTGGTTTGTATCCTAGCGGGAGTGTCCCCTACAATGAG.

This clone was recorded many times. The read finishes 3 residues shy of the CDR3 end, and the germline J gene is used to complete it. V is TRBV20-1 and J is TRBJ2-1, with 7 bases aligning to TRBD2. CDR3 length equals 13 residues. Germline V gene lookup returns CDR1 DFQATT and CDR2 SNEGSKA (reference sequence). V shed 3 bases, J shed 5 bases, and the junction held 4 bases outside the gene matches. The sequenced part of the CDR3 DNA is TGCAGTGCTAGGGGGGGGGACGACAATGAG. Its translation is CSARGGDDNE. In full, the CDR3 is CSARGGDDNEQFF.

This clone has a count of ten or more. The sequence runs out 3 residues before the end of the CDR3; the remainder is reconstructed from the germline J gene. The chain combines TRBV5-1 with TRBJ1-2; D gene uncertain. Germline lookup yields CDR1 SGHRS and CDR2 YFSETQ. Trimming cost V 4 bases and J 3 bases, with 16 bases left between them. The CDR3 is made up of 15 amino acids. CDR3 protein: CASSPTTGYDYGYTF. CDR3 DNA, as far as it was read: TGCGCCAGCAGCCCTACCACGGGGTACGACTATGGC.

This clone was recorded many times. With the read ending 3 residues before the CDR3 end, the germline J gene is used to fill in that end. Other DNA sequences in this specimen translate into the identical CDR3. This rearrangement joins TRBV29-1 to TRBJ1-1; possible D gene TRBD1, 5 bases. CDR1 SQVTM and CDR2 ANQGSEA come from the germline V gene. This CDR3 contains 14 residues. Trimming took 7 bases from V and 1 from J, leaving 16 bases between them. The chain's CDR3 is CSAGLGGANTEAFF. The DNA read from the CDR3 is TGCAGCGCTGGCCTGGGAGGGGCGAACACTGAA.

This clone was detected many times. The covered CDR3 bases are TGTGCCAGCAGTGATTTGGGGGCTCCCCCTGAA. Protein product: CASSDLGAPPE. The full CDR3 protein is CASSDLGAPPEAFF. The rearrangement uses TRBV2 and TRBJ1-1; possibly TRBD1 for D (6 bases). The read falls 3 residues short of the CDR3 end, and the missing part is taken from the germline J gene. The CDR3 is 14 amino acids. CDR1 and CDR2 from the germline V gene are SNHLY and FYNNEI. V lost 3 bases and J 6 bases, leaving 14 bases between the germline ends.

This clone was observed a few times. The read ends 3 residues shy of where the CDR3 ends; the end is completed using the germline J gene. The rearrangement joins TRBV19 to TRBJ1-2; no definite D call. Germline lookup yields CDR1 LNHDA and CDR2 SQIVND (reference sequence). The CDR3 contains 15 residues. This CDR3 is CASSMRTSGSYDYTF. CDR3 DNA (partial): TGTGCCAGTAGTATGAGGACTAGCGGCTCCTACGAC.

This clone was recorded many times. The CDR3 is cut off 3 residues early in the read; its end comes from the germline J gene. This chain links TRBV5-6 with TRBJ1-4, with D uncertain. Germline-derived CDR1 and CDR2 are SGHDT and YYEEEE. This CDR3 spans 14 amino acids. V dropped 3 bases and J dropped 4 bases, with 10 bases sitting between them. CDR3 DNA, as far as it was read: TGTGCCAGCAGCTCAGGTCGGGGTAATGAAAAA. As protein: CASSSGRGNEK. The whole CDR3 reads CASSSGRGNEKLFF.

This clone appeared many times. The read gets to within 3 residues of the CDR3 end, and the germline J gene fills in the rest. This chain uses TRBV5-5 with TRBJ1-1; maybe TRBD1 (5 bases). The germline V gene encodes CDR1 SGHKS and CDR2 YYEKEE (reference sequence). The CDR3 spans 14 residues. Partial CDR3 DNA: TGTGCCAGCAGCTTCAAACAGGTTTTAGGAGAA. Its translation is CASSFKQVLGE. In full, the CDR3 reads CASSFKQVLGEAFF.

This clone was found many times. Partial CDR3 DNA: TGTGCCATCAGAGGCTCCTTCAATCAGCCC. Translating gives CAIRGSFNQP. From start to end, the CDR3 is CAIRGSFNQPQHF. The chain is built from TRBV10-3 and TRBJ1-5; D unresolved. The CDR3 goes on 3 residues after the read ends, and that part is filled in from the germline J gene. V lost 6 bases, J lost 3 bases, and 9 bases lay in between. Germline V lookup: CDR1 ENHRY, CDR2 SYGVKD. The CDR3 loop spans 13 amino acids.

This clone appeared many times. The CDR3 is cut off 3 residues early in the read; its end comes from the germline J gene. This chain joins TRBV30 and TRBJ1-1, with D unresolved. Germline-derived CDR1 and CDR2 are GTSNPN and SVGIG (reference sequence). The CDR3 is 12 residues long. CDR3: CAWGGLTRPAFF. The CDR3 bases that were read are TGTGCCTGGGGAGGGCTTACGAGGCCA.

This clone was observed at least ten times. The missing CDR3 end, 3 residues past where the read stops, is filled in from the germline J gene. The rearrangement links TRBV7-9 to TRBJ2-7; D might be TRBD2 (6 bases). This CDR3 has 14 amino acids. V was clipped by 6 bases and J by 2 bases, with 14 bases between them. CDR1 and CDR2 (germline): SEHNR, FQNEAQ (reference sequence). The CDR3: CASSRGTPPYEQYF. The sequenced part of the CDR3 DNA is TGTGCCAGCAGTCGGGGGACGCCTCCCTACGAG.

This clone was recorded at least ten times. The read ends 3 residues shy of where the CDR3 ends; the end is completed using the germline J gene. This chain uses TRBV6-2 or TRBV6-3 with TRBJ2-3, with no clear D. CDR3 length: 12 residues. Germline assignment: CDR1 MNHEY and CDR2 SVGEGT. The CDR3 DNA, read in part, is TGTGCCAGCGAAGGGTCCCAAGAGACG. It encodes CASEGSQET. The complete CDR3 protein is CASEGSQETQYF.

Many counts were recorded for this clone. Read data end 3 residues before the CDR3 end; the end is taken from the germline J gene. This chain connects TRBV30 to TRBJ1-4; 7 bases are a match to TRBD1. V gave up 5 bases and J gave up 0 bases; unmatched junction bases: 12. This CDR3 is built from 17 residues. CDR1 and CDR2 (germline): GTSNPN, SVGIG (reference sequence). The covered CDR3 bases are TGTGCCTGGGGGGGACAGACTGAGAGTACAACTAATGAAAAA. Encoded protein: CAWGGQTESTTNEK. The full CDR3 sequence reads CAWGGQTESTTNEKLFF.

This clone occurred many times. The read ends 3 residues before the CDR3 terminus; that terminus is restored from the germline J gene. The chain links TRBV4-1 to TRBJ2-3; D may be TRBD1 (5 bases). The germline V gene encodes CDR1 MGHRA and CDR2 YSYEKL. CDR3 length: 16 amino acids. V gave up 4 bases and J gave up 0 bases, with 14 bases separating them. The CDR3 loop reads CASSPVAQDSTDTQYF. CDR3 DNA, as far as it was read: TGCGCCAGCAGCCCCGTTGCACAGGATAGCACAGATACG.

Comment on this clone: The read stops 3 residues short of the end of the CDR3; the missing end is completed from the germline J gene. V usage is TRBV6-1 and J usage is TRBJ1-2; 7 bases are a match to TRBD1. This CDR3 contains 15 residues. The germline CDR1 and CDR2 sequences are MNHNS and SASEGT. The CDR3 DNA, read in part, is TGTGCCAGCAGTGAAGAGGGGGCCGGCACAGATACC. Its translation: CASSEEGAGTDT. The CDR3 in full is CASSEEGAGTDTYTF.

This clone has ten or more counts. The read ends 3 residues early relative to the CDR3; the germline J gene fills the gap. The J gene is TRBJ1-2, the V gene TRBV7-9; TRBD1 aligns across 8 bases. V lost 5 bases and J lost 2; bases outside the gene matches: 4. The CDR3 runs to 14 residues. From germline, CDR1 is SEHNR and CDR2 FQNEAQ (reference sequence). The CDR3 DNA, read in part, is TGTGCCAGCAGCGGGACAGGCGTAAACTATGGC. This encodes CASSGTGVNYG. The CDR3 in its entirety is CASSGTGVNYGYTF.

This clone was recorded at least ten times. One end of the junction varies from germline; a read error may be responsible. The CDR3 sequence is CASSQATGRTDTQYF. Incomplete CDR3 DNA: TGCGCCAGCAGCCAAGCGACAGGGAGGACAGATACG. The V call is TRBV4-2, the J call TRBJ2-3; TRBD1 might be the D (7 bases). The read stops 3 residues short of the end of the CDR3; the missing end is completed from the germline J gene. CDR1 and CDR2 from the germline V gene are LGHNA and YNFKEQ. The CDR3 contains 15 residues.

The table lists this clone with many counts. CDR3 DNA (partial): TGTGCCATCTCTCCGCCGACAGGGTCAGGCGAG. Translation: CAISPPTGSGE. The complete CDR3 sequence is CAISPPTGSGEQYF. This rearrangement joins TRBV2 to TRBJ2-7; TRBD1 aligns across 7 bases. The CDR3 is cut off 3 residues early in the read; its end comes from the germline J gene. After removal of 10 bases from V and 6 bases from J, the junction contained 15 bases not matched to a gene. Per germline, CDR1 SNHLY and CDR2 FYNNEI. The CDR3 spans 14 residues.

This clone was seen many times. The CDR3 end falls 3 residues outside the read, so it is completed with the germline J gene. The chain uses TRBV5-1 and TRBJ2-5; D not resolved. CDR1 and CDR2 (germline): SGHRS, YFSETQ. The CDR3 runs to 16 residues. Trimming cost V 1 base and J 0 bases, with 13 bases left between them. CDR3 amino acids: CASSLSVGGYQETQYF. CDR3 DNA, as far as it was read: TGCGCCAGCAGCTTGTCAGTTGGCGGTTACCAAGAGACC.

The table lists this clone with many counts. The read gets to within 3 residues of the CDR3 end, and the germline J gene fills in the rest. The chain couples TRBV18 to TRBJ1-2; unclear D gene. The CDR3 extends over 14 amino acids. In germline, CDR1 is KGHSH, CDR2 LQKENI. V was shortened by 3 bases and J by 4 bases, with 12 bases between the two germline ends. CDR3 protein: CASSPPDSVYGYTF. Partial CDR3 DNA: TGTGCCAGCTCACCTCCGGACTCGGTCTATGGC.

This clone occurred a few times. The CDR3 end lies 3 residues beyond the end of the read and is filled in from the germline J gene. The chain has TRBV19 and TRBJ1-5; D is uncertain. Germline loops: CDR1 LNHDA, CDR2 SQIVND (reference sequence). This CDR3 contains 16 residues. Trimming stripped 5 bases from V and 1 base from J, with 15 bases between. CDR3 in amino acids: CASSLGPLLSNQPQHF. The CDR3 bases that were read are TGTGCCAGTAGTTTAGGGCCCCTGTTGAGCAATCAGCCC.

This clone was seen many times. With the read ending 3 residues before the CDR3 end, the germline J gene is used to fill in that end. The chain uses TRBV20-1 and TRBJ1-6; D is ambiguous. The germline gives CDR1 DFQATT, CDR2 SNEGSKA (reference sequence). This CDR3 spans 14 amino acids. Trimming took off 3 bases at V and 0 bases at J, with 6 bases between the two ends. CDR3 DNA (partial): TGCAGTGCTAGGAGTAGCTCCTATAATTCACCC. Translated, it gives CSARSSSYNSP. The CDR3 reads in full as CSARSSSYNSPLHF.

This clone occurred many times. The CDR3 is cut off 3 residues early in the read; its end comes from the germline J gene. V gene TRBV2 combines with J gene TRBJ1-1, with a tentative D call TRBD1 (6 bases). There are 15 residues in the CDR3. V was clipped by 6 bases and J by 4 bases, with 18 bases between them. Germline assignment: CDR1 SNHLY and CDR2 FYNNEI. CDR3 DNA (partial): TGTGCCAGCAGGGTACAGGGTGCTAGGAGCACTGAA. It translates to CASRVQGARSTE. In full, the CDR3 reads CASRVQGARSTEAFF. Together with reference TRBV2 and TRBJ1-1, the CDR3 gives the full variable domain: EPEVTQTPSHQVTQMGQEVILRCVPISNHLYFYWYRQILGQKVEFLVSFYNNEISEKSEIFDDQFSVERPDGSNFTLKIRSTKLEDSAMYFCASRVQGARSTEAFFGQGTRLTVV.

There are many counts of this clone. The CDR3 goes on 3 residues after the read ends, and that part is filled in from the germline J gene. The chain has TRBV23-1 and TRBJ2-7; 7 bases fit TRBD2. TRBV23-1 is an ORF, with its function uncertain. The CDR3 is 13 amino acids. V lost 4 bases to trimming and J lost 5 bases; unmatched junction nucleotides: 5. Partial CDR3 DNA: TGCGCCAGCAGTCTAGCGGGCTCGAACGAG. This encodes CASSLAGSNE. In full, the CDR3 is CASSLAGSNEQYF.

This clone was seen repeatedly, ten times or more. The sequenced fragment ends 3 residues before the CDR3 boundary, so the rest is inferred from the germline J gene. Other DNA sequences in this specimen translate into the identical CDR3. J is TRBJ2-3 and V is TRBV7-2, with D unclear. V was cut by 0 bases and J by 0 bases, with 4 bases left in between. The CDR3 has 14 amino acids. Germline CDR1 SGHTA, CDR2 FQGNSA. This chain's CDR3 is CASSLAQSTDTQYF. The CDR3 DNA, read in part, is TGTGCCAGCAGCTTAGCACAAAGCACAGATACG.

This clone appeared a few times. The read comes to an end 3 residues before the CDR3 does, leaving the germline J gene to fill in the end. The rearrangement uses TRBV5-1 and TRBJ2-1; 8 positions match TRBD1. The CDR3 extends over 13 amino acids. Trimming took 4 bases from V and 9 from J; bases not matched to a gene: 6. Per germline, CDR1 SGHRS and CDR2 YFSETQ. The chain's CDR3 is CASSTLTGVEQFF. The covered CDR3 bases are TGCGCCAGCAGCACCTTGACAGGGGTTGAG. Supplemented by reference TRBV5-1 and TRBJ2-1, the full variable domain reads KAGVTQTPRYLIKTRGQQVTLSCSPISGHRSVSWYQQTPGQGLQFLFEYFSETQRNKGNFPGRFSGRQFSNSRSEMNVSTLELGDSALYLCASSTLTGVEQFFGPGTRLTVL.